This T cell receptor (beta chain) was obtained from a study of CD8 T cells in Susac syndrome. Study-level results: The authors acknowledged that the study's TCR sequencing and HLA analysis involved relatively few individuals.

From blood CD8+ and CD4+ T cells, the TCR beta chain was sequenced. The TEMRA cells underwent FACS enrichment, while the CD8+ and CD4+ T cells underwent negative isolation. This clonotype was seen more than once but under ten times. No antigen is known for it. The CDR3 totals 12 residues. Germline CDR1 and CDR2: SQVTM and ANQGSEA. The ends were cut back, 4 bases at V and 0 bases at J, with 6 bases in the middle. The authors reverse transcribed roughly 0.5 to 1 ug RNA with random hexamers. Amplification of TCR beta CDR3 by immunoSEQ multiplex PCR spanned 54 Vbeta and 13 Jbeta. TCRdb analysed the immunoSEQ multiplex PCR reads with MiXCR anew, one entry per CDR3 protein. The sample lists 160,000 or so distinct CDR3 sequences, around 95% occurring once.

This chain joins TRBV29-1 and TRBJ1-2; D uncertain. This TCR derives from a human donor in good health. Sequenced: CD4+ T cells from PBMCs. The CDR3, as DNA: TGCAGCGTTGGAGATTCTAACTATGGCTACACCTTC. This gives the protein CSVGDSNYGYTF.